This T cell receptor beta chain derives from a study of T-cell reconstitution after alpha-beta-depleted transplantation in children. CDR1 and CDR2 from the germline V gene are DFQATT and SNEGSKA (reference sequence). V lost 0 bases and J lost 7, with 15 bases in between. The CDR3 spans 14 residues. Researchers prepared the TCRbeta library using unique molecular identifiers, the study reports. TCRdb reprocessed the PCR reads via MiXCR and lists one record per CDR3 protein. This table has about 610,000 distinct CDR3 sequences, roughly a tenth appearing once. Sequenced here: PBMCs from the stem cell graft donor, sampled from the stem cell graft. The chain couples TRBV20-1 to TRBJ1-2; TRBD1 might be the D (5 bases). The clonotype was recovered from a human donor who donated a stem cell graft to a child with acute myeloid leukemia. The CDR3 DNA is TGCAGTGCTAGAGAGGGAGGGGCTCTCGGTGGCTACACCTTC. This encodes CSAREGGALGGYTF.